These T cell receptor beta chains were read from a single sample in a study of chemoradiotherapy in HPV16-positive cancers. Generated by immunoSEQ multiplex PCR, the TCRdb table keeps only in-frame clones and is missing some. The sample includes 7,500 to 9,500 clones, approximately 72% of them seen just once. Specimen: tumor tissue, collected from a patient who underwent chemoradiotherapy. All receptors derive from a human donor with HPV-associated anogenital cancer. The CDR3 runs from the conserved cysteine through the conserved F or W. A D gene is named only where the DNA matches it firmly. Clone size is shown for a subset of rows, as once, few, many or a class of expanded clone.

j_call v_call clone_size d_call cdr3_length cdr3_nt cdr3_aa
TRBJ1-1 TRBV7-6 NA TRBD1 14 TGTGCCAGCAGCTCCGGACAGGGGATCACTGAAGCTTTCTTT CASSSGQGITEAFF
TRBJ1-5 TRBV2 NA NA 14 TGTGCCAGCAGTTTCCGAGAAGGGGATCAGCCCCAGCATTTT CASSFREGDQPQHF
TRBJ1-2 TRBV6-5 few NA 14 TGTGCCAGCAGTTACTCGTCTAGATCGCAGGGCTACACCTTC CASSYSSRSQGYTF
TRBJ2-1 TRBV19 few TRBD2 14 TGTGCCAGTAGTTCGAAAGGGGAGGGGAATGAGCAGTTCTTC CASSSKGEGNEQFF
TRBJ1-1 TRBV18 NA NA 12 TGTGCCAGCTCATCCGGACAGTCTGAAGCTTTCTTT CASSSGQSEAFF
TRBJ1-5 TRBV25-1 NA NA 14 TGTGCCAGCAGTGATCAGGGGCTTAATCAGCCCCAGCATTTT CASSDQGLNQPQHF
TRBJ2-7 TRBV7-8 NA NA 14 TGTGCCAGCAGCTTACGGCGGGATACCTACGAGCAGTACTTC CASSLRRDTYEQYF
TRBJ2-2 TRBV27 NA NA 13 TGTGCCAGCAGTCTCACTAGCTCCGGGGAGCTGTTTTTT CASSLTSSGELFF
TRBJ1-1 TRBV30 NA NA 13 TGTGCCTGGATTACAGGTTTTAACACTGAAGCTTTCTTT CAWITGFNTEAFF
TRBJ1-2 TRBV29-1 hyperexpanded NA 13 TGCAGCGTTGGTGACAGCGTTAACTATGGCTACACCTTC CSVGDSVNYGYTF
TRBJ2-7 TRBV7-2 NA NA 15 TGTGCCAGCAGTTCCGGAGTTGCTAGCGTATACGAGCAGTACTTC CASSSGVASVYEQYF
TRBJ2-2 TRBV5-1 NA TRBD1 15 TGCGCCAGCGATCCCGGGACAGCGAACACCGGGGAGCTGTTTTTT CASDPGTANTGELFF
TRBJ2-2 TRBV27 NA TRBD2 18 TGTGCCAGCAGTCCTTCTAGCGGGAGGGCCGTACGGACCGGGGAGCTGTTTTTT CASSPSSGRAVRTGELFF
TRBJ2-1 TRBV18 once NA 13 TGTGCCAGCTCACCCAACAGAGGTAGAGAGCAGTTCTTC CASSPNRGREQFF
TRBJ1-5 TRBV5-8 NA NA 16 TGTGCCAGCAGCACAGTAACAGGGTGGATCGTTCAGCCCCAGCATTTT CASSTVTGWIVQPQHF
TRBJ2-2 TRBV5-1 NA NA 19 TGCGCCAGCAGCTTGGATCCCCAGGGCCCAACGGGTTTGACCGGGGAGCTGTTTTTT CASSLDPQGPTGLTGELFF
TRBJ2-2 TRBV18 NA NA 17 TGTGCCAGCTCACCACGGCCCGGGACACGTAACACCGGGGAGCTGTTTTTT CASSPRPGTRNTGELFF
TRBJ2-2 TRBV7-6 NA NA 16 TGTGCCAGCAGCTTATTCGGCGGAGCGAACACCGGGGAGCTGTTTTTT CASSLFGGANTGELFF
TRBJ1-1 TRBV6-1 once NA 14 TGTGCCAGCACAGCTGGCCGGATGAACACTGAAGCTTTCTTT CASTAGRMNTEAFF
TRBJ1-3 TRBV11-3 NA NA 15 TGTGCCAGCAGCTTGCACGCCATGACTGGAAACACCATATATTTT CASSLHAMTGNTIYF
TRBJ2-1 TRBV5-1 NA TRBD2 16 TGCGCCAGCAGCCTCGGGACTAGCGGGAGGTCTGATGAGCAGTTCTTC CASSLGTSGRSDEQFF
TRBJ1-5 TRBV2 NA TRBD1 15 TGTGCCAGCAGTGAATCTTCAGGGGGCTCGTCCGGCCAGCATTTT CASSESSGGSSGQHF
TRBJ1-3 TRBV28 few TRBD1 15 TGTGCCAGCATCAAACCGGGACAGGGGGCGAACACCATATATTTT CASIKPGQGANTIYF
TRBJ2-4 TRBV5-1 NA NA 13 TGCGCCAGCGCTGGGGGGTCCAAAAACATTCAGTACTTC CASAGGSKNIQYF
TRBJ1-2 TRBV6-5 NA NA 13 TGTGCCAGCAGTTACTCTCACAGAAGCGGCTACACCTTC CASSYSHRSGYTF
TRBJ1-1 TRBV6-5 NA NA 15 TGTGCCAGCAGTTACAAGAGGGGCACCGGGGATGGAGCTTTCTTT CASSYKRGTGDGAFF
TRBJ1-1 TRBV2 few NA 13 TGTGCCAGCAGTGAACTGGGGAACACTGAAGCTTTCTTT CASSELGNTEAFF
TRBJ1-2 TRBV7-8 NA NA 15 TGTGCCAGCAGCTTAGGGGTTCGGGTGGCTTATGGCTACACCTTC CASSLGVRVAYGYTF
TRBJ2-4 TRBV10-3 NA NA 15 TGTGCCATCAGTGAGTCAACCGGGACAACAAACATTCAGTACTTC CAISESTGTTNIQYF
TRBJ2-1 TRBV4-3 NA TRBD2 15 TGCGCCAGCAGCCCTCGGACTAGCGGCTACAATGAGCAGTTCTTC CASSPRTSGYNEQFF
TRBJ1-3 TRBV9 NA NA 15 TGTGCCAGCAGCGTAGGGCACGTCTCTGGAAACACCATATATTTT CASSVGHVSGNTIYF
TRBJ2-3 TRBV5-4 NA TRBD2 15 TGTGCCAGCAGCCAGGGACTAGAGGTCACAGATACGCAGTATTTT CASSQGLEVTDTQYF
TRBJ1-2 TRBV6-5 once NA 12 TGTGCCAGCAGCCCTGGGCCCCGGGGCTACACCTTC CASSPGPRGYTF
TRBJ1-4 TRBV19 NA NA 15 TGTGCCAGTAGTATATCAGTGGGGCGGAATGAAAAACTGTTTTTT CASSISVGRNEKLFF
TRBJ2-3 TRBV5-1 once TRBD2 14 TGCGCCAGCTCCAGCGGGGGGGCCACAGATACGCAGTATTTT CASSSGGATDTQYF
TRBJ2-1 TRBV14 NA NA 14 TGTGCCAGCAGCCAAGGGGAGGCCTACAATGAGCAGTTCTTC CASSQGEAYNEQFF
TRBJ2-1 TRBV11-2 once TRBD2 18 TGTGCCAGCAGCTTACTGGGACTAGCGGGAGCGTTCTACAATGAGCAGTTCTTC CASSLLGLAGAFYNEQFF
TRBJ1-3 TRBV9 once NA 15 TGTGCCAGCAGCGTAGTCAGTTTCTCTGGAAACACCATATATTTT CASSVVSFSGNTIYF
TRBJ2-4 TRBV11-2 few NA 14 TGTGCCAGCAGCTCGCGTCTAGCCAAAAACATTCAGTACTTC CASSSRLAKNIQYF
TRBJ1-6 TRBV10-3 NA TRBD1 13 TGTGCCATCCGCGAGGGACAGGGAGCACCCCTCCACTTT CAIREGQGAPLHF
TRBJ2-7 TRBV7-2 once TRBD1 17 TGTGCCAGCAGCTTAAGTGGGTGGGGACAGGGGGCTTACGAGCAGTACTTC CASSLSGWGQGAYEQYF
TRBJ2-6 TRBV11-2 once NA 13 TGTGCCAGCAGCTTAGGGACGGCGAACGTCCTGACTTTC CASSLGTANVLTF
TRBJ2-1 TRBV14 few TRBD2 15 TGTGCCAGCAGCCAGAGCGGGGGGGCCAGCAATGAGCAGTTCTTC CASSQSGGASNEQFF
TRBJ2-2 TRBV19 NA TRBD2 17 TGTGCCAGTAGTCCCCCGGGACTAGCGGGAGGAACCGGGGAGCTGTTTTTT CASSPPGLAGGTGELFF
TRBJ2-1 TRBV9 once TRBD2 16 TGTGCCAGCAGCGTACGGGGACTAGCTAGCATCAATGAGCAGTTCTTC CASSVRGLASINEQFF
TRBJ1-1 TRBV20-1 NA NA 11 TGCAGTGCTCAACAGGATATTGAAGCTTTCTTT CSAQQDIEAFF
TRBJ1-5 TRBV9 NA NA 12 TGTGCCTCAGGGGTGGGGAATCAGCCCCAGCATTTT CASGVGNQPQHF
TRBJ2-3 TRBV10-3 NA TRBD1 17 TGTGCCATCAGTGACCCGCAAGACAGGGGGCTGACAGATACGCAGTATTTT CAISDPQDRGLTDTQYF
TRBJ1-1 TRBV6-5 NA NA 15 TGTGCCAGCAGTTATCACGGGGTGGGGAACACTGAAGCTTTCTTT CASSYHGVGNTEAFF
TRBJ1-5 TRBV5-5 NA TRBD1 15 TGTGCCAGCAGCTACAGACAGGGGGCTTATCAGCCCCAGCATTTT CASSYRQGAYQPQHF
TRBJ1-2 TRBV4-3 once NA 13 TGCGCCAGCAGCCAAGAAGGGGTGGGTGGCTACACCTTC CASSQEGVGGYTF
TRBJ2-1 TRBV2 NA NA 15 TGTGCCAGCAGTGAACTGGGGCCGGGGGACAATGAGCAGTTCTTC CASSELGPGDNEQFF
TRBJ2-5 TRBV6-5 NA TRBD1 15 TGTGCCAGCAGTAGGGACCCGACAGGGGAAGAGACCCAGTACTTC CASSRDPTGEETQYF
TRBJ2-5 TRBV27 NA NA 15 TGTGCCAGCAGTTTATCAGGGCTAGCCTGGGAGACCCAGTACTTC CASSLSGLAWETQYF
TRBJ1-1 TRBV5-1 few NA 15 TGCGCCAGCAGCTTGCCAATAATTGGGACGGGTGAAGCTTTCTTT CASSLPIIGTGEAFF
TRBJ2-1 TRBV28 NA NA 15 TGTGCCAGCAGTTTACCCCGGGGCAGCAGGAATGAGCAGTTCTTC CASSLPRGSRNEQFF
TRBJ2-5 TRBV7-9 NA NA 15 TGTGCCAGCAGCTTAACGCATCTGCAGCAAGAGACCCAGTACTTC CASSLTHLQQETQYF
TRBJ2-1 TRBV11-2 once NA 12 TGTGCCAGCAGGAATTATGGATACCGGCAGTTCTTC CASRNYGYRQFF
TRBJ2-7 TRBV6-4 few NA 16 TGTGCCAGCCTCGACCCCCCACAGGGAATTAACTACGAGCAGTACTTC CASLDPPQGINYEQYF